Below are 30 T cell receptor beta chains sequenced from a single sample in a study of type 1 and type 2 diabetes patients. The PCR template was genomic DNA. A primer set of 30 forward and 13 reverse primers amplified the CDR3. TCRdb re-called the multiplex PCR reads with MiXCR, one entry per CDR3 protein. The top ten clones hold around 13% of a sample with about 250,000 distinct CDR3 sequences, 47% of them seen once. Sequenced material: peripheral blood mononuclear cells (PBMCs). All receptors derive from a man between 18 and 35 years old with type 2 diabetes.

This clonotype has only a few counts. The genes are TRBV20-1 and TRBJ1-4, with D maybe TRBD1 (5 bases). The CDR3 loop spans 15 amino acids. Trimming left V 5 bases short and J 0 bases short, with 13 bases between. Germline CDR1 reads DFQATT; CDR2 reads SNEGSKA (reference sequence). This CDR3 is CSARGSRATNEKLFF. CDR3 coding DNA: TGCAGTGCTCGGGGGAGCAGGGCAACTAATGAAAAACTGTTTTTT.

The chain employs TRBV12-3 or TRBV12-4 and TRBJ1-6, with 7 nucleotides matching TRBD1. The CDR3 spans 14 residues. Losses at the gene ends were 6 bases for V and 7 bases for J; bases not matched to a gene: 6. CDR3 in DNA: TGTGCCAGCAGCGGCCTGGGACAGAATTCACCCCTCCACTTT. Amino acids: CASSGLGQNSPLHF.

This clonotype was detected once. The conserved phenylalanine or tryptophan is not found at the CDR3 terminus, so this likely reflects a read error. The chain is built from TRBV15 and TRBJ1-5; D is uncertain. Trimming pared 0 bases from V and 7 bases from J, leaving 7 bases between. The CDR3 totals 13 residues. Germline V gives CDR1 LNHNV, CDR2 YYDKDF (reference sequence). CDR3 sequence reads: CATSRDWRQPQHY. In DNA form, the CDR3 reads TGTGCCACCAGCAGAGATTGGCGGCAGCCCCAGCATTAT.

This clonotype was observed many times. The V gene is TRBV2, the J gene TRBJ2-7, with D perhaps given as TRBD1 or TRBD2 (5 bases each). The CDR3 covers 12 residues. The V and J ends lost 6 bases and 8 bases respectively, with 14 bases between them. Germline CDR1 is SNHLY and CDR2 is FYNNEI. The chain's CDR3 is CASSGTARQQYF. The CDR3, as DNA: TGTGCCAGCAGCGGGACCGCTCGGCAGCAGTACTTC.

A remark on this clonotype: One end of the junction varies from germline; a read error may be responsible. The rearrangement joins TRBV30 to TRBJ2-1; D may correspond to TRBD1 or TRBD2 (5 bases each). CDR3 size: 9 residues. The V gene's germline CDR1 is GTSNPN and CDR2 SVGIG (reference sequence). The CDR3 DNA reads as TGTGGCCTAGGGACGTTCGGGGTCTTC. This encodes CGLGTFGVF.

This clonotype was seen more than once but under ten times. V usage is TRBV10-3 and J usage is TRBJ2-1, with D possibly being TRBD2 (6 bases). The CDR3 is 13 residues long. Trimming cost V 7 bases and J 0 bases, with 7 bases left between them. The germline CDR1 and CDR2 sequences are ENHRY and SYGVKD. CDR3 DNA: TGTGCCATCACCGGGAGCTCCTACAATGAGCAGTTCTTC. Protein product: CAITGSSYNEQFF.

The gene calls are TRBV6-5 and TRBJ2-5; 12 positions match TRBD1. Germline-derived CDR1 and CDR2 are MNHEY and SVGAGI. The CDR3 extends over 16 amino acids. V was clipped by 8 bases and J by 5 bases; unmatched bases: 12. The DNA of the CDR3 is TGTGCCAGCGGCCCCCCGGGACAGGGGGCCAGGGAGACCCAGTACTTC. Amino acids: CASGPPGQGARETQYF.

This clonotype turned up a few times. The chain has TRBV15 and TRBJ2-7; D is possibly TRBD2 (5 bases). This CDR3 is 17 amino acids long. The V end was cut by 0 bases, the J end by 7 bases, with 22 bases between. Germline CDR1 LNHNV, CDR2 YYDKDF (reference sequence). CDR3 protein: CATSRDLIGENYEEQYF. Here the CDR3 DNA reads TGTGCCACCAGCAGAGATTTAATCGGGGAAAACTACGAGGAGCAGTACTTC.

The chain joins TRBV12-3 or TRBV12-4 to TRBJ1-5; TRBD1 aligns across 9 bases. Unmatched junction bases numbered 14, after V lost 6 bases and J lost 11 bases. This CDR3 is built from 15 residues. The chain's CDR3 is CASSPTTGGKGAQHF. As DNA, the CDR3 is TGTGCCAGCAGCCCGACTACAGGGGGCAAGGGGGCCCAGCATTTT.

This clonotype appeared a few times. Germline is not matched at one junction end, which may reflect a read error. The gene calls are TRBV7-3 and TRBJ2-1; maybe TRBD2 (5 bases). The CDR3 length is 15 residues. Germline CDR1 SGHTA, CDR2 FQGTGA. The DNA for the CDR3 is TGCGCCAGCAGCTCTGAGGGATTGGATTACAATGAGCAGTTCTTC. As protein: CASSSEGLDYNEQFF.

The CDR3 loop reads CASSQGGTQLDYGYTF. CDR3 bases: TGTGCCAGCAGCCAAGGTGGGACACAACTAGACTATGGCTACACCTTC. This rearrangement joins TRBV4-2 to TRBJ1-2, with D tentatively TRBD1 (6 bases). CDR1 and CDR2 (germline): LGHNA, YNFKEQ. V lost 1 base, J lost 3 bases, and 15 bases lay in between. The CDR3 is 16 residues long.

This clonotype has a handful of counts. The chain carries TRBV10-1 and TRBJ2-7; D is tentatively TRBD1 or TRBD2 (5 bases each). Germline V gene data show CDR1 as WNHNN and CDR2 as SYGVQD (reference sequence). The CDR3 has 12 amino acids. V was trimmed by 3 bases and J by 6 bases, leaving 9 bases between them. In nucleotides, the CDR3 is TGCGCCAGCAGTGATAAGGGACCCGAGCAGTACTTC. This codes for CASSDKGPEQYF.

The chain couples TRBV5-1 to TRBJ2-7, with 9 positions matching TRBD1. CDR3 size: 15 residues. Germline loops: CDR1 SGHRS, CDR2 YFSETQ. V dropped 5 bases and J dropped 5; count of bases not matched to a gene: 11. CDR3 nucleotides: TGCGCCAGCAGACCTGCGACAGGGGGTCGGGACGAGCAGTACTTC. It encodes CASRPATGGRDEQYF.

In its sample, this clonotype was seen a few times. V is TRBV4-2 and J is TRBJ2-5, with 7 positions matching TRBD1. This CDR3 spans 14 amino acids. Germline V lookup: CDR1 LGHNA, CDR2 YNFKEQ. Losses at the gene ends were 1 base for V and 2 bases for J; bases not matched to a gene: 1. CDR3 residues: CASSQARGQETQYF. CDR3 bases: TGTGCCAGCAGCCAAGCCAGGGGGCAAGAGACCCAGTACTTC.

The CDR3: CASSTLTTDINQPQHF. Written as DNA, the CDR3 is TGTGCCAGTAGTACCTTAACGACAGACATCAATCAGCCCCAGCATTTT. The V and J genes are TRBV19 and TRBJ1-5; weak D call: TRBD1 (5 bases). Looked up from germline, CDR1 is LNHDA and CDR2 is SQIVND (reference sequence). This CDR3 contains 16 residues. The V and J ends lost 4 bases and 3 bases respectively, with 16 bases between them.

The DNA for the CDR3 is TGTGCCAGCAGTTCCTGGCTAGGTGAGCAGTTCTTC. It encodes CASSSWLGEQFF. The chain recombines TRBV27 with TRBJ2-1; D gene ambiguous. Looked up from germline, CDR1 is MNHEY and CDR2 is SMNVEV (reference sequence). With 4 bases removed from V and 9 bases from J, the gap between germline ends came to 10 bases. The CDR3 length is 12 residues.

This chain links TRBV7-3 with TRBJ2-1, with 8 bases identical to TRBD1. Germline V gene lookup returns CDR1 SGHTA and CDR2 FQGTGA. J lost 7 bases, V lost 5 bases, and 10 bases had no gene match. This CDR3 has 15 amino acids. The CDR3 here is CASSPRTGMLNEQFF. CDR3 sequence (DNA): TGTGCCAGCAGCCCACGGACAGGGATGTTAAATGAGCAGTTCTTC. Looking up the rest from reference TRBV7-3 and TRBJ2-1 gives the full variable domain: GAGVSQTPSNKVTEKGKYVELRCDPISGHTALYWYRQSLGQGPEFLIYFQGTGAADDSGLPNDRFFAVRPEGSVSTLKIQRTERGDSAVYLCASSPRTGMLNEQFFGPGTRLTVL.

The chain uses TRBV7-6 and TRBJ1-1; the D gene is possibly TRBD1 (5 bases). The length of the CDR3 is 13 residues. Germline CDR1 reads SGHVS; CDR2 reads FNYEAQ. V was trimmed by 1 base and J by 7 bases, leaving 10 bases between them. The CDR3 DNA reads TGTGCCAGCAGCTTAGGAGAAGGGGTTGAAGCTTTCTTT. This sequence encodes CASSLGEGVEAFF.

V usage is TRBV10-3 and J usage is TRBJ2-7; TRBD2 matches at 15 bases. With 6 bases clipped from V and 6 bases from J, the junction kept 3 bases outside the gene matches. Germline assignment: CDR1 ENHRY and CDR2 SYGVKD. This CDR3 region has 14 residues. The chain's CDR3 is CAIRGLAGGAEQYF. CDR3 DNA: TGTGCCATCAGGGGACTAGCGGGAGGTGCCGAGCAGTACTTC.

V gene TRBV12-3 or TRBV12-4 combines with J gene TRBJ1-2; 9 nucleotides match TRBD1. The length of the CDR3 is 14 residues. Germline trimming cut 5 bases from V and 3 bases from J; bases unmatched to any gene: 4. The CDR3 is CASSPRQGDYGYTF. The CDR3 DNA reads TGTGCCAGCAGTCCTCGACAGGGGGACTATGGCTACACCTTC.

V and J are TRBV12-5 and TRBJ1-2; D remains unclear. The CDR3 is 11 residues long. Per germline, CDR1 LGHNT and CDR2 FRNRAP. The CDR3 loop reads CASKVTYGYTF. The CDR3 DNA sequence: TGTGCCAGTAAAGTCACCTATGGCTACACCTTC.

The chain carries TRBV10-3 and TRBJ1-2, with D perhaps TRBD1 (5 bases). The ends were cut back, 6 bases at V and 0 bases at J, with 11 bases in the middle. Germline lookup yields CDR1 ENHRY and CDR2 SYGVKD. The CDR3 covers 14 residues. The CDR3 nucleotides read TGTGCCATCAGGGAGACAGATACTAACTATGGCTACACCTTC. As protein: CAIRETDTNYGYTF.

The chain is built from TRBV20-1 and TRBJ1-2, with 8 bases aligning to TRBD1. V was clipped by 5 bases and J by 8 bases; unmatched bases: 10. This CDR3 is 13 amino acids long. CDR1 is DFQATT, CDR2 SNEGSKA, per germline (reference sequence). This chain's CDR3 is CSAPTGGMRGYTF. CDR3 nucleotides: TGCAGTGCTCCCACAGGGGGGATGAGAGGCTACACCTTC.

This clonotype turned up a few times. The chain recombines TRBV19 with TRBJ1-2; possible D gene TRBD1, 5 bases. The ends were cut back, 2 bases at V and 5 bases at J, with 18 bases in the middle. The germline CDR1 and CDR2 sequences are LNHDA and SQIVND (reference sequence). This CDR3 is 16 amino acids long. The CDR3 is CASSIIPARVGYGYTF. CDR3 nucleotides: TGTGCCAGTAGTATAATCCCCGCCAGGGTAGGATATGGCTACACCTTC.

The chain is built from TRBV4-2 and TRBJ2-2, with TRBD2 as a possible D gene (6 bases). CDR3 length: 15 amino acids. Per germline, CDR1 LGHNA and CDR2 YNFKEQ. V lost 0 bases, J lost 4 bases, and 9 bases lay in between. CDR3 region: CASSQEEGTTGELFF. For the CDR3, the DNA is TGTGCCAGCAGCCAAGAGGAGGGGACCACCGGGGAGCTGTTTTTT.

The CDR3 sequence is CASSIAGAGETQYF. As DNA, the CDR3 is TGTGCCAGCAGCATTGCGGGGGCGGGGGAGACCCAGTACTTC. The chain recombines TRBV7-2 with TRBJ2-5, with a weak D call TRBD2 (7 bases). The V and J ends lost 5 bases and 5 bases respectively, with 15 bases between them. From germline, CDR1 is SGHTA and CDR2 FQGNSA. There are 14 residues in the CDR3.

V is TRBV20-1 and J is TRBJ2-7, with 7 positions matching TRBD1. The CDR3 has 13 residues. The germline V gene encodes CDR1 DFQATT and CDR2 SNEGSKA (reference sequence). The junction had 6 bases not matched to a gene; V was cut back by 1 base and J by 6 bases. The CDR3 here is CSARVRQGREQYF. The CDR3 DNA is TGCAGTGCTAGAGTTCGACAGGGCCGCGAGCAGTACTTC.

CDR3 sequence reads: CASSPQRLGDTQYF. DNA of the CDR3: TGCGCCAGCAGCCCCCAGAGACTGGGAGATACGCAGTATTTT. The chain links TRBV4-3 to TRBJ2-3, with D hard to call. V dropped 4 bases and J dropped 5 bases, with 13 bases sitting between them. CDR1 is LGHNA and CDR2 is YSLEER in the germline V gene. CDR3 length: 14 amino acids.

At least ten counts were recorded for this clonotype. The chain joins TRBV10-3 to TRBJ2-6; D unclear. The CDR3 totals 17 residues. The V end was cut by 0 bases, the J end by 2 bases, with 11 bases between. Germline CDR1 ENHRY, CDR2 SYGVKD. The CDR3: CAISESSPFPGANVLTF. The DNA for the CDR3 is TGTGCCATCAGTGAGTCGAGTCCCTTCCCTGGGGCCAACGTCCTGACTTTC.

The chain employs TRBV6-2 or TRBV6-3 and TRBJ2-5; D is perhaps TRBD2 (5 bases). This CDR3 is 14 amino acids long. Looked up from germline, CDR1 is MNHEY and CDR2 is SVGEGT. The V end was cut by 0 bases, the J end by 5 bases, with 10 bases between. CDR3 region: CASSYSYSGETQYF. In nucleotides, the CDR3 is TGTGCCAGCAGTTACTCATATTCGGGGGAGACCCAGTACTTC.